A selection of T cell receptor beta chains follows, all from one sample in a study of cytotoxic CD8 clonotypes in ibrutinib-treated CLL. Method: immunoSEQ multiplex PCR; TCRdb's copy keeps in-frame clones and lacks some. The table lists approximately 300,000 clones, around four fifths of them singletons. Sequenced material: PBMCs, taken before ibrutinib treatment. The receptors come from a human donor with chronic lymphocytic leukemia. CDR3s include the opening cysteine and the closing phenylalanine or tryptophan. D genes are given only for firm matches. Clone size is not always given. Where it is, it says once, few, many or a class for expanded clones.

j_gene | d_gene | abundance | len | v_gene | CDR3aa | CDR3nt
TRBJ1-2 | - | - | 12 | TRBV29-1 | CSVYRGEWGYTF | TGCAGCGTCTATCGGGGGGAGTGGGGCTACACCTTC
TRBJ2-7 | - | - | 15 | TRBV7-8 | CASSLGEDSSYEQYF | TGTGCCAGCAGCCTAGGTGAGGATAGCTCCTACGAGCAGTACTTC
TRBJ1-1 | - | once | 13 | TRBV11-3 | CASSLAGQSEAFF | TGTGCCAGCAGCTTAGCTGGACAAAGTGAAGCTTTCTTT
TRBJ2-1 | TRBD1 | - | 13 | TRBV6-6 | CASRLTGANEQFF | TGTGCCAGCCGACTGACAGGGGCGAATGAGCAGTTCTTC
TRBJ2-7 | - | - | 14 | TRBV6-5 | CASGRGTSRGEQYF | TGTGCCAGCGGCCGCGGCACCTCAAGAGGGGAGCAGTACTTC
TRBJ2-1 | - | - | 15 | TRBV11-2 | CASNLLANSYNEQFF | TGTGCCAGCAACCTACTAGCCAACTCCTACAATGAGCAGTTCTTC
TRBJ1-1 | - | - | 10 | TRBV7-9 | CASSITEAFF | TGTGCCAGCAGCATTACTGAAGCTTTCTTT
TRBJ2-7 | TRBD1 | - | 13 | TRBV12-5 | CASGPGTGDEQYF | TGTGCTAGTGGCCCAGGGACAGGGGACGAGCAGTACTTC
TRBJ2-1 | TRBD2 | - | 16 | TRBV7-9 | CASSFFGGRVLDEQFF | TGTGCCAGCAGCTTTTTCGGCGGGAGGGTCCTGGATGAGCAGTTCTTC
TRBJ1-2 | - | - | 13 | TRBV29-1 | CSVVQRPNYGYTF | TGCAGCGTTGTTCAGCGACCTAACTATGGCTACACCTTC
TRBJ2-2 | TRBD2 | - | 16 | TRBV13 | CASSYGTSGNTGELFF | TGTGCCAGCAGCTACGGGACTAGCGGAAACACCGGGGAGCTGTTTTTT
TRBJ2-1 | - | once | 11 | TRBV30 | CAWSGAYEQFF | TGTGCCTGGAGTGGCGCCTATGAGCAGTTCTTC
TRBJ2-3 | - | - | 11 | TRBV5-6 | CASSSSDTQYF | TGTGCCAGCAGCTCCTCGGATACGCAGTATTTT
TRBJ1-1 | - | - | 12 | TRBV16 | CASSQANTEAFF | TGTGCCAGCAGCCAAGCGAACACTGAAGCTTTCTTT
TRBJ2-3 | - | - | 14 | TRBV6-5 | CASSYGDHTDTQYF | TGTGCCAGCAGTTACGGGGACCACACAGATACGCAGTATTTT
TRBJ2-1 | TRBD1 | - | 17 | TRBV13 | CASSSGTGGGPADEQFF | TGTGCCAGCAGCTCCGGGACAGGGGGCGGTCCAGCGGATGAGCAGTTCTTC
TRBJ1-4 | - | - | 14 | TRBV6-5 | CASGQAATNERLFF | TGTGCCAGCGGCCAGGCAGCAACTAATGAAAGACTGTTTTTT
TRBJ2-7 | TRBD2 | - | 14 | TRBV6-5 | CASSPGTIPYEQYF | TGTGCCAGCAGTCCCGGGACTATTCCCTACGAGCAGTACTTC
TRBJ2-4 | - | - | 17 | TRBV7-9 | CASSAYEGGGSKNIQYF | TGTGCCAGCAGCGCCTATGAAGGGGGAGGGTCCAAAAACATTCAGTACTTC
TRBJ2-7 | - | - | 15 | TRBV7-9 | CASSPTGAASYEQYF | TGTGCCAGCAGCCCCACCGGAGCGGCCTCCTACGAGCAGTACTTC
TRBJ2-7 | TRBD2 | - | 16 | TRBV27 | CASSSRLAGGSYEQYF | TGTGCCAGCAGTTCCCGACTAGCGGGGGGCTCCTACGAGCAGTACTTC
TRBJ2-7 | TRBD2 | - | 19 | TRBV5-7 | CASSFSTERTSGRAYEQYF | TGTGCCAGCAGCTTTTCGACAGAGAGGACTAGCGGGAGGGCCTACGAGCAGTACTTC
TRBJ2-1 | TRBD2 | - | 16 | TRBV5-1 | CASSGRLAGKYNEQFF | TGCGCCAGCAGCGGTCGACTAGCGGGAAAGTATAATGAGCAGTTCTTC
TRBJ1-5 | TRBD1 | - | 14 | TRBV19 | CASTLQGGNQPQHF | TGTGCCAGCACTCTACAGGGGGGCAATCAGCCCCAGCATTTT
TRBJ1-2 | - | once | 14 | TRBV4-2 | CASSGARGRYGYTF | TGTGCCAGCAGCGGAGCGAGGGGTAGATATGGCTACACCTTC
TRBJ2-7 | TRBD1 | - | 13 | TRBV5-1 | CASSEQGAREQYF | TGCGCCAGCAGCGAACAGGGGGCGCGGGAGCAGTACTTC
TRBJ2-6 | - | - | 18 | TRBV7-8 | CASSLGRQRASGANVLTF | TGTGCCAGCAGCTTAGGCAGACAGCGAGCCTCTGGGGCCAACGTCCTGACTTTC
TRBJ2-7 | TRBD2 | few | 12 | TRBV13 | CASSLTSDEQYF | TGTGCCAGCAGCCTGACTAGCGACGAGCAGTACTTC
TRBJ2-7 | - | - | 14 | TRBV10-3 | CAISESGTAYEQYF | TGTGCCATCAGTGAGTCGGGGACGGCCTACGAGCAGTACTTC
TRBJ1-2 | TRBD1 | - | 14 | TRBV7-9 | CASSQGLGQGGYTF | TGTGCCAGCAGCCAAGGACTGGGACAGGGGGGCTACACCTTC
TRBJ1-3 | TRBD1 | - | 12 | TRBV10-2 | CASSDLDRAGYF | TGCGCCAGCAGTGACCTGGACAGGGCCGGATATTTT
TRBJ2-1 | TRBD2 | - | 16 | TRBV19 | CASSPSGRRRRNEQFF | TGTGCCAGTAGTCCTAGCGGGAGGCGAAGGAGAAATGAGCAGTTCTTC
TRBJ2-1 | - | - | 13 | TRBV11-2 | CASSLSGTPEQFF | TGTGCCAGCAGCTTATCTGGCACCCCCGAGCAGTTCTTC
TRBJ2-2 | - | - | 16 | TRBV7-9 | CASSLPSRSVTGELFF | TGTGCCAGCAGCTTACCGTCACGGTCCGTGACCGGGGAGCTGTTTTTT
TRBJ2-3 | TRBD2 | - | 15 | TRBV4-2 | CASSLRGAGSDTQYF | TGTGCCAGCAGCCTCCGGGGAGCGGGGTCGGATACGCAGTATTTT
TRBJ2-5 | TRBD2 | few | 15 | TRBV7-3 | CASSLYGGRTETQYF | TGTGCCAGCAGCTTATATGGCGGGAGGACAGAGACCCAGTACTTC
TRBJ1-1 | - | few | 11 | TRBV7-8 | CASSPTFEAFF | TGTGCCAGCAGCCCCACCTTTGAAGCTTTCTTT
TRBJ2-7 | - | - | 12 | TRBV6-5 | CASSPRPGEQYF | TGTGCCAGCAGTCCGCGACCGGGCGAGCAGTACTTC
TRBJ2-1 | TRBD1 | - | 16 | TRBV6-5 | CASSYTTGGHHYEQFF | TGTGCCAGCAGTTATACGACAGGGGGGCATCATTATGAGCAGTTCTTC
TRBJ2-7 | TRBD1 | - | 14 | TRBV7-9 | CASSSDREEYEQYF | TGTGCCAGCAGCTCGGACAGGGAGGAGTACGAGCAGTACTTC
TRBJ2-3 | - | - | 15 | TRBV19 | CASHQTGSTPHTQYF | TGTGCCAGCCATCAGACTGGCTCCACTCCACATACGCAGTATTTT
TRBJ2-3 | TRBD2 | - | 15 | TRBV6-5 | CASRRGGRGPDTQYF | TGTGCCAGCAGGCGCGGCGGGAGAGGTCCAGATACGCAGTATTTT
TRBJ2-5 | - | - | 14 | TRBV18 | CASSEQMGEETQYF | TGTGCCAGCTCAGAGCAGATGGGAGAAGAGACCCAGTACTTC
TRBJ2-7 | - | - | 16 | TRBV6-1 | CASSGIQGKSSYEQYF | TGTGCCAGCAGTGGTATACAGGGTAAATCCTCCTACGAGCAGTACTTC
TRBJ2-1 | TRBD2 | - | 15 | TRBV7-2 | CASSLRTSVYNEQFF | TGTGCCAGCAGCTTACGTACTAGCGTATACAATGAGCAGTTCTTC
TRBJ2-5 | - | - | 14 | TRBV11-2 | CASSLETDEETQYF | TGTGCCAGCAGCTTAGAGACAGACGAAGAGACCCAGTACTTC
TRBJ1-3 | - | - | 16 | TRBV15 | CATSRDVGADGNTIYF | TGTGCCACCAGCAGAGATGTGGGCGCGGATGGAAACACCATATATTTT
TRBJ1-2 | - | - | 10 | TRBV6-4 | CARSNYGYTF | TGTGCCAGATCTAATTATGGCTACACCTTC